This T cell receptor beta chain was obtained from a study of response to subunit inactivated influenza vaccine. TCRdb independently ran MiXCR on the RT-PCR reads; one entry per CDR3 protein. Of about 570,000 distinct CDR3 sequences detected, approximately 11% appear once; the ten largest clones hold approximately 11%. These data also featured in a second study, about T cells expressing NK-cell markers. That publication notes: Synthesis of TCR beta cDNA relied on 5'RACE template switching carrying UMIs. Restricting sorting to alpha-beta TCR T cells was achieved in several experiments by an anti-gamma-delta TCR antibody. Topping the CD3+CD56-NKG2C+ fraction as well were these clonotypes, in a handful of donors.

The TCR sequence derives from a man aged 50-59 years who received an inactivated influenza vaccine. The sequenced sample was PBMCs from blood, obtained on the day of vaccination.

The CDR3 spells CSVAGISGANVLTF. In DNA, the CDR3 is TGCAGCGTTGCGGGAATTTCTGGGGCCAACGTCCTGACTTTC. The rearrangement joins TRBV29-1 to TRBJ2-6, with D perhaps matching TRBD2 (5 bases). The V gene lost 4 bases and the J gene lost 1 base, with 8 bases spanning the gap. From germline, CDR1 is SQVTM and CDR2 ANQGSEA. The CDR3 is 14 residues long.